This T cell receptor beta chain is drawn from a study of cytomegalovirus exposure and HLA in healthy donors (TCRdb year 2017). About the full investigation: An earlier analysis of a few hundred of the donors reported 276 Gb of sequence data and around 100 million unique TCR beta sequences obtained from around 180 million T cells. To predict cytomegalovirus infection status, the study brought together high-throughput TCR immunosequencing, statistical association of individual TCRs with disease status, and machine learning. Donor age, sex, ethnicity and CMV serostatus were compiled alongside the repertoire data. In an earlier analysis of more than 550 of the donors, high-throughput TCR beta sequencing was used to judge whether each TCR beta V gene segment behaved as functional or pseudogenic. Of the 350 to 450 genotyped donors, approximately 80% fell in the genetic ancestry cluster associated with self-reported Caucasian donors. Besides the first cohort of around 670 subjects, a separate validation cohort made up of over 95 different subjects was used. Rather than using new phenotypic data, the later analysis identified candidate immune exposures from TCR beta sequences and from how often those sequences occurred across donors. Class I and class II HLA loci were covered by the typing at four-digit resolution. The T cell repertoires of about 700 subjects were profiled by immunosequencing and related to cytomegalovirus serostatus. The study aimed to test whether cataloging public T cell receptors could reveal signatures of past pathogen exposure. Among around 400 genotyped donors of the cohort, an average of around 240,000 unique TCR beta nucleotide sequences were sequenced per donor, roughly 20% of them non-productive. In a later analysis, previously published TCR beta repertoires from about 670 donors were re-analyzed and high-resolution HLA genotyping was added so that TCR occurrence patterns could be studied. A handful of DR-DQ haplotypes were handled as single units for association and clustering because linkage in the cohort was strong. Every discovery cohort repertoire had been produced on one sequencing platform. Typing coverage varied by locus: about 620-640 donors for A, B, C, DRB1 and DQB1; 500 to 550 for DQA1; about 600 for DPA1; roughly 450 for DPB1. Roughly 310 gigabases of sequencing data and 80 million or so unique TCR sequences were included in an early release covering roughly 700 HLA-typed donors. A later genetic analysis took genome-wide SNP genotypes for about 55% of the roughly 700 donors and used that subset as a discovery cohort. Broader findings and caveats from the paper: A further reported finding was that TCR beta sequences accurately predicted the HLA-A and HLA-B alleles for most subjects in the first cohort. Assigning TCR associations to individual alleles was difficult when HLA alleles, especially DR and DQ, strongly co-occurred. A few of the identified cytomegalovirus-associated TCR beta chains were confirmed in vitro to be specific for cytomegalovirus antigens. The study gave a list of 150 to 200 TCR beta chains associated with cytomegalovirus. In a later analysis, several top co-occurrence clusters were reported to appear linked to parvovirus B19, influenza, CMV and Epstein-Barr virus. In both the original and validation cohorts, the classifier was reported to diagnose cytomegalovirus status with high specificity and sensitivity. Linkage disequilibrium might explain the correlated functional status among segregating V segments, but an unknown experimental factor could not be excluded. In a later analysis, HLA-associated TCR beta chains showed more clonal expansion and lower generation probabilities than non-associated chains that were equally common. A later genetic analysis associated a missense DCLRE1C variant with V-gene and J-gene trimming of TCR beta chains, and an independent cohort replicated the association. Most TCR sequences were seen in very few donors, while some public TCRs were found in many individuals. A later analysis found that most CMV-associated TCR beta chains appeared HLA-restricted, with HLA associations seemingly driven largely by CMV exposure. The only immune exposure information available for the cohort was CMV serostatus. Some IMGT-functional V segments, including TRBV6-2 and TRBV6-3, could not be distinguished by the 87-base-pair reads and were therefore excluded. This cohort had only TCR beta chains sequenced, and the lack of alpha or paired-chain data limited which features could be detected. It was suggested by the authors that the approach could potentially be generalized to other disease states and immunological phenotypes. According to a later analysis, TCR association rates differed among HLA loci, with DRB1 alleles showing the most associated TCRs and HLA-C alleles showing the fewest. Sequencing depth was assumed to be roughly uniform across donors in the presence/absence analyses, though that assumption may not hold. A later genetic analysis reported fewer N-insertions in productive TCRs among donors in an Asian-associated ancestry cluster than the roughly 700-donor mean. Because HLA typing was unavailable for some donors at each locus, only the typed subset was used in association tests. A cluster of highly shared sequence variants was judged likely to be a technical artifact of the sequencing pipeline. In an earlier analysis of approximately 600 of the donors, most TCR beta V segments were observed in productive rearrangements about 90% or about 30% of the time, broadly matching IMGT annotations. The earlier analysis of some 540 of the donors excluded roughly 17 rarely observed V segments, including chromosome 9 orphons, because counts were too low. A later analysis associated 16,951 TCR beta sequences with specific HLA alleles at a false discovery rate of 0.05.

From cysteine to phenylalanine, the CDR3 is 12 amino acids long. Only the CDR3 part of the read is kept: 36 bases, read in frame from the first base. CDR1 is given as GTSNPN and CDR2 as SVGIG, both from the germline V gene (reference sequence). V loses 6 bases, J loses 0 bases, and the germline ends lie 8 bases apart. This clone was observed once. Its antigen is currently not known. Base qualities were left out, and no much larger clone turns up one base away. The cohort comprised fewer than 750 healthy bone marrow donors. At the time of sampling, all cohort members were nominally healthy, though unrecorded immune exposures were likely present. The donor tested CMV seropositive, placing the donor among the 289 seropositive members of the cohort. A peripheral blood sample was collected from each donor, and TCR beta sequencing was performed on peripheral blood mononuclear cells. The Qiagen DNeasy Blood Extraction Kit was used to extract genomic DNA from the blood cell samples.

The receptor library was made with the immunoSEQ multiplex PCR assay. A mixture of 60 forward primers for TCR Vbeta segments and 13 reverse primers for TCR Jbeta segments was used in the multiplex PCR. The CDR3 region of rearranged TCR beta genes was amplified from genomic DNA by a multiplex PCR assay. The Illumina HiSeq System was used to sequence the amplified TCR beta libraries as 87-base-pair reads. Per the original workflow: A later analysis counted approximately 74 million unique TCR beta chains across the 600 to 850 repertoires, and roughly 11 million of these chains were shared by at least two donors. Raw reads were error-corrected and collapsed into unique sequences with a nearest-neighbor algorithm that merged closely related sequences to remove PCR and sequencing errors. CDR3 sequences were aligned to IMGT reference sequences to assign V, D and J gene segments. For a sequence to be retained, at least a six-nucleotide match to both a V gene segment and a J gene segment was required. A rearrangement counted as productive if the CDR3 had no stop codons and remained in frame with V and J, and every other rearrangement counted as non-productive. CDR3 was defined by IMGT convention, running from the second conserved V-encoded cysteine to the conserved J-encoded phenylalanine. In an earlier analysis of more than 550 of the donors, sequences lacking an unambiguous match to a single V gene segment were excluded. An earlier analysis of approximately 590 of the donors called V segments functional above 56.7% productive rearrangements and segregating when the between-donor standard deviation exceeded 5%. To diagnose cytomegalovirus status from the catalog of TCR beta chain sequences, a statistical classification framework was built. In a later analysis, V and J genes were assigned by comparing TCR nucleotide sequences against IMGT/GENE-DB human TR gene sequences. Using the TCRdist pipeline, a later analysis assigned CDR3 sequences along with most-parsimonious VDJ recombination scenarios. In a later analysis, each TCR beta chain was defined by its CDR3 amino acid sequence together with its V-gene family, and reads lacking a unique V-gene family were excluded. In a later analysis, 500 to 650 highly shared, low-generation-probability nucleotide sequences were removed to address suspected cross-contamination and a sequencing artifact. A later analysis calculated a clonal expansion index for each public chain from normalized within-repertoire ranks of inferred template counts. A later analysis computed generation probabilities with a VDJ recombination model fitted to out-of-frame rearrangements, and checked the results against IGoR. A later analysis scored TCR-TCR, TCR-HLA and TCR-CMV co-occurrence with hypergeometric tests, applying a repertoire-size bias correction to TCR pairs. In a later analysis, false discovery rates were estimated by permuting HLA or CMV assignments 20 times. In a later analysis, co-occurring TCRs were grouped using DBSCAN, with TCRdist sequence similarity added in when clustering inside HLA-allele-positive subsets. For co-occurrence clustering, repertoires with fewer than 30,000 or more than 120,000 public chains were excluded, along with several repertoires with anomalous nucleotide sharing. Not all clones reach the TCRdb copy of this immuneACCESS table, which keeps in-frame sequences only. Checked studies attribute under half of the gap to unresolved V genes and leave the rest unexplained. The V and J calls and clone size come from that table; D and trimming were worked out from the DNA. The sample table holds approximately 40,000 clones, of which 66% were seen once. The ten largest clones capture 18% of the sample.

Specimen: PBMCs. The rearranged segments are TRBV30 and TRBJ1-1; no confident D gene assignment can be made. The TCR was taken from a man in his forties or fifties in good health and CMV-seropositive. The DNA sequence is given as TGTGCCTGTGGGCGCGTGAACACTGAAGCTTTCTTT. The translation is CACGRVNTEAFF.